This TCR beta chain was observed in a study of blood T cells in healthy people across ages. PCR was performed a second time for roughly 7 to 12 cycles using a sample-barcoded 5' primer and a J-beta primer mix. TCRdb re-called the 5' RACE reads through MiXCR, storing one row per CDR3 protein. The sample contains 1 million or so distinct CDR3 sequences, roughly 24% of which appear only once. The CDR3 is 14 amino acids. Per the germline V gene, CDR1 is SGHDN and CDR2 is FVKESK. Trimming stripped 6 bases from V and 3 bases from J, with 12 bases between. These data also formed part of another study, on T cells of mothers and their children.

Sequenced: blood. This sequence was found in a girl aged 2-10 years in good health. The V and J genes are TRBV14 and TRBJ2-1, with a weak D call TRBD2 (5 bases). The CDR3 DNA follows: TGTGCCAGCAGGCCTTTCGGGGACTACAATGAGCAGTTCTTC. This translates into CASRPFGDYNEQFF.